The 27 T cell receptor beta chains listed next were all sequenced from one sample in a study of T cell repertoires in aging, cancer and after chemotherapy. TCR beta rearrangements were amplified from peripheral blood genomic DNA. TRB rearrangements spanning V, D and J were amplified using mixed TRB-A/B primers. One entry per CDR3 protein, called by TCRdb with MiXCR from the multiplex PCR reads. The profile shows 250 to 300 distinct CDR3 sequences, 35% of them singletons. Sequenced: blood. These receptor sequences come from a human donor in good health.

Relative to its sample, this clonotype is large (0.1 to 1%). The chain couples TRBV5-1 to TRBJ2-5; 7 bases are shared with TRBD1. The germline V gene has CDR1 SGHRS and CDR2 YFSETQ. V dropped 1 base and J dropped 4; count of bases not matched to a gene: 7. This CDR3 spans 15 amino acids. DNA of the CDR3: TGCGCCAGCAGCTTGTCGACAGGGATGGGAGAGACCCAGTACTTC. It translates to CASSLSTGMGETQYF. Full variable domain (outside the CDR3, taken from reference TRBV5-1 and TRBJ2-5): KAGVTQTPRYLIKTRGQQVTLSCSPISGHRSVSWYQQTPGQGLQFLFEYFSETQRNKGNFPGRFSGRQFSNSRSEMNVSTLELGDSALYLCASSLSTGMGETQYFGPGTRLLVL.

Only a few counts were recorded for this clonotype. The CDR3 DNA reads TGTGCCAGCAGTTGGGGGACAGGGTTCGGAAACACCATATATTTT. Translating it yields CASSWGTGFGNTIYF. The rearrangement links TRBV6-5 to TRBJ1-3; 9 positions agree with TRBD1. V gave up 4 bases and J gave up 4 bases; unmatched junction bases: 5. CDR1 and CDR2 (germline): MNHEY, SVGAGI. This CDR3 has 15 residues.

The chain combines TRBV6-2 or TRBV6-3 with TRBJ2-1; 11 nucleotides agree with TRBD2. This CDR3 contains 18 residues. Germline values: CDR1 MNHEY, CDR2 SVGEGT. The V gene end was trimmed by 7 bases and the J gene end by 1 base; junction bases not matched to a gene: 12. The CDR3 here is CASKIGLAGHKSYNEQFF. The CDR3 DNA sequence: TGTGCCAGCAAAATAGGACTAGCGGGCCATAAATCCTACAATGAGCAGTTCTTC.

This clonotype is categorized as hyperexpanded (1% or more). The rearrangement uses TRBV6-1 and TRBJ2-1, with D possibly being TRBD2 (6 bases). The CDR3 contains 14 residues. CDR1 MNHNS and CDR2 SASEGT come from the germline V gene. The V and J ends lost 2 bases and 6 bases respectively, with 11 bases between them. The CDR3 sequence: CASSESGRTNEQFF. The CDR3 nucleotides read TGTGCCAGCAGTGAATCGGGGAGGACCAATGAGCAGTTCTTC.

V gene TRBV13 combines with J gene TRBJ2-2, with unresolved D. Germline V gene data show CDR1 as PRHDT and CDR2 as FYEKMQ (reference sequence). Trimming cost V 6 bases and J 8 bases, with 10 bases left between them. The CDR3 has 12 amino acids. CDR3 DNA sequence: TGTGCCAGCAGTTACGGCGCAGGGGAGCTGTTTTTT. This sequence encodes CASSYGAGELFF.

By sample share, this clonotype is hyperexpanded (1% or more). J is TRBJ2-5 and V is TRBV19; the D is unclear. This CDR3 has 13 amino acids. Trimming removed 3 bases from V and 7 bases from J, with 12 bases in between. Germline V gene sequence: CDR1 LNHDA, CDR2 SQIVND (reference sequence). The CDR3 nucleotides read TGTGCCAGTAGTATTCGGCCGGACGGGACCCAGTACTTC. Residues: CASSIRPDGTQYF.

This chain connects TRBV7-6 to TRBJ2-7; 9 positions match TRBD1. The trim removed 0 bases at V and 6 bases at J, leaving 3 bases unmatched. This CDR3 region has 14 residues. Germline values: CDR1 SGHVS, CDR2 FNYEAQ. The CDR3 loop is CASSLAGQGGEQYF. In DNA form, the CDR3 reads TGTGCCAGCAGCTTAGCGGGACAGGGTGGCGAGCAGTACTTC.

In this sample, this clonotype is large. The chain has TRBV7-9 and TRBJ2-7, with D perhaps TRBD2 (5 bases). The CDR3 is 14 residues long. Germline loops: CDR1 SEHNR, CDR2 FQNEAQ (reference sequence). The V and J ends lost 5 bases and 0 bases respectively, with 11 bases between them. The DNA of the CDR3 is TGTGCCAGCAGCCTTGGACGGGACTCCTACGAGCAGTACTTC. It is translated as CASSLGRDSYEQYF.

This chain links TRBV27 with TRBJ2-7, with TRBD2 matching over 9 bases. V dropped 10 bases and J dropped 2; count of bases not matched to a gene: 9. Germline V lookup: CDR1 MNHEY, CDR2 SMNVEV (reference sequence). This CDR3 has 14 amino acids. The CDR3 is CATWASGAPYEQYF. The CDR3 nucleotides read TGTGCCACCTGGGCTAGCGGGGCTCCCTACGAGCAGTACTTC.

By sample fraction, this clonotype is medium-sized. DNA for the CDR3: TGTGCCAGCAGCTTAATGGGCGGGAAAGGCTACGAGCAGTACTTC. It specifies CASSLMGGKGYEQYF. The chain recombines TRBV7-2 with TRBJ2-7; tentative D call: TRBD2 (6 bases). The CDR3 is made up of 15 amino acids. The germline CDR1 and CDR2 sequences are SGHTA and FQGNSA. Trimming removed 2 bases from V and 3 bases from J, with 14 bases in between.

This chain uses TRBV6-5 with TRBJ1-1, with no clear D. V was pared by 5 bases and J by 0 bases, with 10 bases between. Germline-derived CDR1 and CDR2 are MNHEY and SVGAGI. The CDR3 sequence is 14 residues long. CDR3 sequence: CASSDLGMNTEAFF. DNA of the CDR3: TGTGCCAGCAGTGACCTGGGGATGAACACTGAAGCTTTCTTT.

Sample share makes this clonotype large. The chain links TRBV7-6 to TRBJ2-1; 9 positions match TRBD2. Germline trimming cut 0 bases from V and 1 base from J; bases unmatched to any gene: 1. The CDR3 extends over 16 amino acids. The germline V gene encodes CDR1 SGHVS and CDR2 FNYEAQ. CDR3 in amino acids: CASSLASGSSYNEQFF. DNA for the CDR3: TGTGCCAGCAGCTTAGCTAGCGGGAGTTCCTACAATGAGCAGTTCTTC.

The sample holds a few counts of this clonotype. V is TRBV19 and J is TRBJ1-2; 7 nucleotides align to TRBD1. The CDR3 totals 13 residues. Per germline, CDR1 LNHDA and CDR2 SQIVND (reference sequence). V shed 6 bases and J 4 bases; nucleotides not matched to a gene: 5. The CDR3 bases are TGTGCCAGTAGCCCAACAGGGGTCTATGGCTACACCTTC. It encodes CASSPTGVYGYTF.

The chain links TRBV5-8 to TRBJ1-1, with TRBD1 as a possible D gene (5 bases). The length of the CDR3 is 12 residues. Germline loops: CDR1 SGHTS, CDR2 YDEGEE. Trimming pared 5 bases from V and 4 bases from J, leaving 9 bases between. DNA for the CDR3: TGTGCCAGCAGTATTGGGGGCACTGAAGCTTTCTTT. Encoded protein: CASSIGGTEAFF. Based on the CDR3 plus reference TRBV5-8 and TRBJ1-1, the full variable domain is EAGVTQSPTHLIKTRGQQATLRCSPISGHTSVYWYQQALGLGLQFLLWYDEGEERNRGNFPPRFSGRQFPNYSSELNVNALELEDSALYLCASSIGGTEAFFGQGTRLTVV.

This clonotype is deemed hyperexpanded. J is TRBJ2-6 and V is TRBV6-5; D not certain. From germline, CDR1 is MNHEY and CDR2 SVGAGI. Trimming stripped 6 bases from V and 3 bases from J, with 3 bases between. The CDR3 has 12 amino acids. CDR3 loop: CASSNGANVLTF. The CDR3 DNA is TGTGCCAGCAGCAATGGGGCCAACGTCCTGACTTTC.

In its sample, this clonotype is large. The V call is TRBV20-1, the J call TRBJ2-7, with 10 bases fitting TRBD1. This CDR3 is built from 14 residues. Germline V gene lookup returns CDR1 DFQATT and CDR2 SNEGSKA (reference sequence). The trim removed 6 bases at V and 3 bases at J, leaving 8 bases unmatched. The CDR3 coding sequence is TGCAGTGCCCGACCGGGGACAGGGGTCTACGAGCAGTACTTC. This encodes CSARPGTGVYEQYF.

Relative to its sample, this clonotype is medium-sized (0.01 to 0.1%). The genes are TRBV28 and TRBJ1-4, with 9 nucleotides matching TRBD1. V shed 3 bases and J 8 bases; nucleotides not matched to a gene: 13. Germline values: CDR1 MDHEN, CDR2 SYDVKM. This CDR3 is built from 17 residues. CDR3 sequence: CASSLPERGQGREKLFF. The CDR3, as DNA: TGTGCCAGCAGTTTGCCCGAAAGAGGACAGGGGAGGGAAAAACTGTTTTTT. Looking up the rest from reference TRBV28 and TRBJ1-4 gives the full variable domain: DVKVTQSSRYLVKRTGEKVFLECVQDMDHENMFWYRQDPGLGLRLIYFSYDVKMKEKGDIPEGYSVSREKKERFSLILESASTNQTSMYLCASSLPERGQGREKLFFGSGTQLSVL.

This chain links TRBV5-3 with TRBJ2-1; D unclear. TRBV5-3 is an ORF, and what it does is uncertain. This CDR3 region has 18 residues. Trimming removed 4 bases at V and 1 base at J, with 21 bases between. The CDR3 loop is CARSPPPPRRPSYNEQFF. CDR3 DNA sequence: TGTGCCAGAAGCCCCCCCCCCCCGAGGAGACCTTCCTACAATGAGCAGTTCTTC.

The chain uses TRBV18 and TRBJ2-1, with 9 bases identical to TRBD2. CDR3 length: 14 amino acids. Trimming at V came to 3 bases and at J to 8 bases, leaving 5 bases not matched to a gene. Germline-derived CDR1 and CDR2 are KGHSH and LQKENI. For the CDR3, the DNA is TGTGCCAGCTCACCTAGCGGGAGCCCCCATGAGCAGTTCTTC. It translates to CASSPSGSPHEQFF.

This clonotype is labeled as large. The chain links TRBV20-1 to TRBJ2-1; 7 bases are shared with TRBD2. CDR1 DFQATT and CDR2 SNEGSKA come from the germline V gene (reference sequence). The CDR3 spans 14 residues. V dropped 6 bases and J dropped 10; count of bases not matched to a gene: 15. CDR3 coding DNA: TGCAGTGCCCCACTGGCGGGAGAGCCGGACGAGCAGTTCTTC. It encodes CSAPLAGEPDEQFF.

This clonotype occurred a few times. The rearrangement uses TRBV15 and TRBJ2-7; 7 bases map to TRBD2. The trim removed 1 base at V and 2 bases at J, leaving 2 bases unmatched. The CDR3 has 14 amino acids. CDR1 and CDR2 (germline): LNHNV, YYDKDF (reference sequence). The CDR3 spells CATSRGEGPYEQYF. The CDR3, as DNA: TGTGCCACCAGCAGAGGGGAGGGGCCCTACGAGCAGTACTTC.

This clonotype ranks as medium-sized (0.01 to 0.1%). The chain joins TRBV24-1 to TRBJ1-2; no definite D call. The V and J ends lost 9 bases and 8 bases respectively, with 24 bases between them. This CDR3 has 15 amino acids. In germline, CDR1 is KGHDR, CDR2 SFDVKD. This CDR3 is CATVPIMAKFGGYTF. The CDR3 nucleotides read TGTGCCACCGTACCCATTATGGCCAAATTTGGCGGCTACACCTTC.

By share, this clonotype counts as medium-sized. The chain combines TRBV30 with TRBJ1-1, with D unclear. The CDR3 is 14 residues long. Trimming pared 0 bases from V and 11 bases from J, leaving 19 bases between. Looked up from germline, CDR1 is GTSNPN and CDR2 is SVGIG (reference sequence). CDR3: CAWSVRSAAAMAFF. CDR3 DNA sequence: TGTGCCTGGAGTGTACGGTCGGCCGCCGCCATGGCTTTCTTT.

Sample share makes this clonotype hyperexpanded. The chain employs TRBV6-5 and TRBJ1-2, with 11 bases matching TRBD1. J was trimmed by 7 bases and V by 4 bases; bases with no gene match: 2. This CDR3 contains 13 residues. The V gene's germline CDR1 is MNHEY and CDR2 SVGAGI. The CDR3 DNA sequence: TGTGCCAGCAGTTGGGGGACAGGGGGTGGCTACACCTTC. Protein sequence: CASSWGTGGGYTF.

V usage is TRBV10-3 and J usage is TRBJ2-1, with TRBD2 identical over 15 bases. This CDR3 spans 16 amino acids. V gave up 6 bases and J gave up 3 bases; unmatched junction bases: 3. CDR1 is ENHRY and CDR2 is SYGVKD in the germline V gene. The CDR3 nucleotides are TGTGCCATCAGGGGGACTAGCGGGAGGTACTACAATGAGCAGTTCTTC. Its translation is CAIRGTSGRYYNEQFF.

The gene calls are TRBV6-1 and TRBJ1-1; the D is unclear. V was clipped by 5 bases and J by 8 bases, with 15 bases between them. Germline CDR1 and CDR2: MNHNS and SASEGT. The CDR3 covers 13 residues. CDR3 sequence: CASSTPVRAEAFF. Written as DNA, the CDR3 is TGTGCCAGCAGTACCCCGGTTCGGGCCGAAGCTTTCTTT.

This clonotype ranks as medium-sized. In DNA form, the CDR3 reads TGTGCCAGCAGCTTAGGCCGTAAACTAGCGGGAGGTTCCTACAATGAGCAGTTCTTC. Its translation is CASSLGRKLAGGSYNEQFF. The rearrangement joins TRBV11-2 to TRBJ2-1; 12 bases fit TRBD2. CDR1 SGHAT and CDR2 FQNNGV come from the germline V gene. The CDR3 contains 19 residues. V trimming: 1 base; J trimming: 1 base; junction bases outside the gene matches: 8.